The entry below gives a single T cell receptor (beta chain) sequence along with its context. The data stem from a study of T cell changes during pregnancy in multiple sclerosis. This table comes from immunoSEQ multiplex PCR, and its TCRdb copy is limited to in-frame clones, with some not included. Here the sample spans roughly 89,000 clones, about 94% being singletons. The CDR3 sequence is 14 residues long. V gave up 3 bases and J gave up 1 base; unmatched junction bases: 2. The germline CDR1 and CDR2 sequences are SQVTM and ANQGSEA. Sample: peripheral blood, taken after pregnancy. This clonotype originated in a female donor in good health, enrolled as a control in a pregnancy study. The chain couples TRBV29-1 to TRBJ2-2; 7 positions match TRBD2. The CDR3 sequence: CSVDGGRNTGELFF. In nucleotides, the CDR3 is TGCAGCGTTGACGGCGGGAGGAACACCGGGGAGCTGTTTTTT.